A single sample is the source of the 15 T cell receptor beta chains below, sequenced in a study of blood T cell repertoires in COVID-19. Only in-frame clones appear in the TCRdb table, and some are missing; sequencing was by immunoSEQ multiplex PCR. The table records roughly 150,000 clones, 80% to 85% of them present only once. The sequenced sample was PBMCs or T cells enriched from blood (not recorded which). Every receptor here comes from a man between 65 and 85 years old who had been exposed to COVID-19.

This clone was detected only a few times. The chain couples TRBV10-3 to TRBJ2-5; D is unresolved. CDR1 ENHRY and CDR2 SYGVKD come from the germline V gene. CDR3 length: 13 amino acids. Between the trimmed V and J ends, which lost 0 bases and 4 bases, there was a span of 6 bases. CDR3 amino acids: CAISESQVETQYF. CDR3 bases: TGTGCCATCAGTGAGTCCCAGGTAGAGACCCAGTACTTC.

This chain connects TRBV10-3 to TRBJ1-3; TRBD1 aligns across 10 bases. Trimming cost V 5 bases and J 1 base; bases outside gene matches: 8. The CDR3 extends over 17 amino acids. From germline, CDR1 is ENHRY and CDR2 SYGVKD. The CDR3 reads CAISRSPGQGSGNTIYF. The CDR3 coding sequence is TGTGCCATCAGTCGGTCCCCGGGACAGGGGTCTGGAAACACCATATATTTT.

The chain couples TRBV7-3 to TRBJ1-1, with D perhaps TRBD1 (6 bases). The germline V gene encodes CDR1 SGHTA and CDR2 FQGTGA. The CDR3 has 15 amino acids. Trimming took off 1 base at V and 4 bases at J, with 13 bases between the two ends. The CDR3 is CASSLNRVEITEAFF. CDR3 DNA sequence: TGTGCCAGCAGCTTAAACAGGGTGGAGATCACTGAAGCTTTCTTT. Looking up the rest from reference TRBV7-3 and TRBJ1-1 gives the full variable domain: GAGVSQTPSNKVTEKGKYVELRCDPISGHTALYWYRQSLGQGPEFLIYFQGTGAADDSGLPNDRFFAVRPEGSVSTLKIQRTERGDSAVYLCASSLNRVEITEAFFGQGTRLTVV.

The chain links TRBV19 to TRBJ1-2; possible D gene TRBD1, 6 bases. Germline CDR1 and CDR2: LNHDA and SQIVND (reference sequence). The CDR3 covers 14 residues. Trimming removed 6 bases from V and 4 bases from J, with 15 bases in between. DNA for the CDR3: TGTGCCAGTAGCATGGCAGGGGCCCCCTATGGCTACACCTTC. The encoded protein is CASSMAGAPYGYTF.

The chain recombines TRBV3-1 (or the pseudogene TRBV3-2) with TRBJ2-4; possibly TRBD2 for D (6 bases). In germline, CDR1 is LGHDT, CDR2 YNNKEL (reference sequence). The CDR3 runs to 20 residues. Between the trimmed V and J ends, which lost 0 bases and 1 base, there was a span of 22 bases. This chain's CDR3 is CASSQDRLSDLSGAKNIQYF. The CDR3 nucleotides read TGTGCCAGCAGCCAAGATAGGTTATCTGATTTGAGCGGGGCCAAAAACATTCAGTACTTC.

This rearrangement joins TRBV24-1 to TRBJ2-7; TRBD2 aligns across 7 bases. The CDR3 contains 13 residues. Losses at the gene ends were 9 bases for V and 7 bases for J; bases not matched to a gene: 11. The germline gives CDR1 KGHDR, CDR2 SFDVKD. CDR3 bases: TGTGCCACCCAGGGATTAGGAGCGGGGGAGCAGTACTTC. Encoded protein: CATQGLGAGEQYF.

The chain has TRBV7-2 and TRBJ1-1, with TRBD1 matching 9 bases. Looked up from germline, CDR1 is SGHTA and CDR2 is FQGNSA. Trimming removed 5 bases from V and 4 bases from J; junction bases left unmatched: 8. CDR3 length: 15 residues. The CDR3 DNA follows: TGTGCCAGCAGCGGACGGACAGGGGTGGGCACTGAAGCTTTCTTT. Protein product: CASSGRTGVGTEAFF.

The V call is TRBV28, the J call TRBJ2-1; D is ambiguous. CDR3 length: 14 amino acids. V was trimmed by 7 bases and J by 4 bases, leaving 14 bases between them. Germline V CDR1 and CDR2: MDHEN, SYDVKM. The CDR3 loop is CASMAALIYNEQFF. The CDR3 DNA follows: TGTGCCAGCATGGCGGCCCTTATTTACAATGAGCAGTTCTTC.

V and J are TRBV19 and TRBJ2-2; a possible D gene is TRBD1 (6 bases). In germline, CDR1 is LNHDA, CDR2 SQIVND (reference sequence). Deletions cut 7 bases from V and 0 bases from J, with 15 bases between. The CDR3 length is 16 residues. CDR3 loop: CASMVATGANTGELFF. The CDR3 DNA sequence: TGTGCCAGTATGGTTGCGACAGGAGCGAACACCGGGGAGCTGTTTTTT.

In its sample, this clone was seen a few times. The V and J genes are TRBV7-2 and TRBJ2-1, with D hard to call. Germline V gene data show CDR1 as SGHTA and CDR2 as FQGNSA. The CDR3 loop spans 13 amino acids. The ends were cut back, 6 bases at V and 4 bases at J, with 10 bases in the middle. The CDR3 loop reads CASRTYVYNEQFF. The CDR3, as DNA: TGTGCCAGCAGGACATACGTGTACAATGAGCAGTTCTTC.

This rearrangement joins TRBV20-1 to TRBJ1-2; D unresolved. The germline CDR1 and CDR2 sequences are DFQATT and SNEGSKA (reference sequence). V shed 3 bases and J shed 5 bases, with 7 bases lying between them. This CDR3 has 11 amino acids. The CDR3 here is CSARADYGYTF. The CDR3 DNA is TGCAGTGCTAGGGCCGATTATGGCTACACCTTC.

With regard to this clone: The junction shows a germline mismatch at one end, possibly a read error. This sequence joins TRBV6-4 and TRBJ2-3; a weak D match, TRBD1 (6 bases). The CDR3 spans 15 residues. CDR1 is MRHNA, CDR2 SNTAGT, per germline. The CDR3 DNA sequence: TGTGCCAGCAATCCCCTCCTAATGGCCGGGACAAATACCCTTTTT. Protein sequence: CASNPLLMAGTNTLF.

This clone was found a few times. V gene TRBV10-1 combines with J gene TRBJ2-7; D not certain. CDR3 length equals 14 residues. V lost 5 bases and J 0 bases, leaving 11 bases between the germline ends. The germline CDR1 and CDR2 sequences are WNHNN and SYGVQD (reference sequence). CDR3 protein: CASSPHSSSYEQYF. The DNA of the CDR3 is TGCGCCAGCAGTCCGCACTCGAGCTCCTACGAGCAGTACTTC.

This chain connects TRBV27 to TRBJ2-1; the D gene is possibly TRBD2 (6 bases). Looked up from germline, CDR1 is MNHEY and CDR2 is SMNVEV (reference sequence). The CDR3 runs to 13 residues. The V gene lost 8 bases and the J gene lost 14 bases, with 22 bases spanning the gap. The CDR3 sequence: CASSGGLGLLEFF. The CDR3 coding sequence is TGTGCCAGCTCTGGGGGGTTGGGGTTATTGGAGTTCTTC.

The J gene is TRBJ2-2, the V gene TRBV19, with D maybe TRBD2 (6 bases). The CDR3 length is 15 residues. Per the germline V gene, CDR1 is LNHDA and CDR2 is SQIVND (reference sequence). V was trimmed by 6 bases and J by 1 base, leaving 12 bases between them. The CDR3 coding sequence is TGTGCCAGTAGGGAGACGGGACTGAACACCGGGGAGCTGTTTTTT. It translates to CASRETGLNTGELFF.